This entry describes one TCR beta chain. What it binds is not known. These data belong to a study of blood T cells in healthy people across ages. Study-level findings and limits: Higher diversity and more naive CD4+ cells were features of long-lived donors, compared to aged donors.

Using a J-beta primer mix together with a sample-barcoded 5' primer, a second PCR was run for 7 to 11 cycles. No fewer than 2.5 million CDR3-containing paired-end reads came from each sample. TCRdb redid the calling of the 5' RACE reads with MiXCR, one entry per CDR3 protein. The table shows 1.4 million to 1.5 million distinct CDR3 sequences, with 40% to 50% occurring only once. The CDR3 extends over 13 amino acids. Germline V CDR1 and CDR2: KGHDR, SFDVKD. V lost 7 bases to trimming and J lost 0 bases, with 8 bases between them. The sequenced material came from blood. The receptor was derived from a woman between 18 and 29 years old in good health. The rearrangement uses TRBV24-1 and TRBJ1-1; D uncertain. The CDR3 sequence is CATRDFLNTEAFF. CDR3 DNA: TGTGCCACCAGGGACTTCTTGAACACTGAAGCTTTCTTT.